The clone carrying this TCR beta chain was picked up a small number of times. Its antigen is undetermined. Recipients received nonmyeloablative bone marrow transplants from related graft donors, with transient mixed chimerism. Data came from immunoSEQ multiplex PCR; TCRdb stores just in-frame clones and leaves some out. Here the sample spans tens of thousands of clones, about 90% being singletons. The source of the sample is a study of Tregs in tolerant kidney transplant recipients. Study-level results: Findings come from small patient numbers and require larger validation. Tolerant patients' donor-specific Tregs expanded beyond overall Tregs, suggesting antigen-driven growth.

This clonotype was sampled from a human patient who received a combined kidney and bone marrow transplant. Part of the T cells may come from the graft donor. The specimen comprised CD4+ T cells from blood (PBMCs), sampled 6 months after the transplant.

The CDR3 sequence: CASSAVRGQIYNEQFF. In DNA, the CDR3 is TGTGCCAGCAGCGCCGTGCGTGGGCAGATTTACAATGAGCAGTTCTTC. V usage is TRBV9 and J usage is TRBJ2-1; D remains ambiguous. The CDR3 is 16 amino acids. The ends were cut back, 3 bases at V and 4 bases at J, with 17 bases in the middle. Germline V gene data show CDR1 as SGDLS and CDR2 as YYNGEE.